The text below deals with one TCR beta chain. The antigen remains undetermined. This specimen belongs to a study of lymphopenia after photon versus proton radiotherapy. The table came from immunoSEQ multiplex PCR; TCRdb's copy has only in-frame clones and leaves some out. Seen here are roughly 67,000 clones, more than 75% observed once, and the top ten hold roughly 3%. Notes on the study in general: Survival link was tested only in deceased patients; proton benefit remains a possibility. Under photons, naive T cells and diversity fell while effector/memory populations rose. A bigger post-nadir fall in TCR diversity correlated inversely with survival time in deceased patients. Post-nadir diversity loss with photons came from oligoclonal expansion, particularly CD8+ Temra cells.

The germline CDR1 and CDR2 sequences are SGHDT and YYEEEE. The CDR3 sequence is 15 residues long. The V and J ends lost 0 bases and 2 bases respectively, with 12 bases between them. The sequence was obtained from a woman aged 70-85 years with pancreatic cancer. V and J are TRBV5-6 and TRBJ2-7; TRBD1 might be the D (6 bases). Source: peripheral blood, taken from a patient treated with photon-based radiotherapy. CDR3 loop: CASSLDPGATYEQYF. The CDR3 DNA is TGTGCCAGCAGCTTGGATCCAGGGGCAACCTACGAGCAGTACTTC.